The 14 T cell receptor beta chains in this list originate from one sample, sequenced in a study of blood T cell repertoires in COVID-19 (dated by TCRdb to the early 2020s). Libraries came from the immunoSEQ multiplex PCR assay. In its TCRdb copy, this immuneACCESS table keeps in-frame sequences only and misses some clones. Where compared with another copy, unresolved V genes explain less than half of these, and the others have no known cause. A total of about 55,000 clones appear in this sample, 88% of them only once. The ten largest clonotypes hold about 8.5% of the sample. The sequenced sample consisted of peripheral blood. The receptors shown here come from a man between 60 and 75 years old with active COVID-19.

Comments on this clone: This CDR3 is also generated by other DNA sequences in the sample. J is TRBJ2-5 and V is TRBV9; 11 nucleotides line up with TRBD1. The CDR3 sequence is 14 residues long. With V trimmed by 4 bases and J by 5 bases, 4 bases remained unmatched. Germline V gene data show CDR1 as SGDLS and CDR2 as YYNGEE. The CDR3 loop is CASSSGTGGETQYF. CDR3 nucleotides: TGTGCCAGCAGCTCCGGGACAGGGGGGGAGACCCAGTACTTC.

The V gene is TRBV5-1, the J gene TRBJ1-1; D remains ambiguous. CDR3 length: 16 residues. The germline gives CDR1 SGHRS, CDR2 YFSETQ. The V and J ends lost 0 bases and 1 base respectively, with 13 bases between them. The DNA of the CDR3 is TGCGCCAGCAGCTTGGCGGTCTCCGATAGGAACACTGAAGCTTTCTTT. It yields the protein CASSLAVSDRNTEAFF.

This clone was seen only a few times. The chain carries TRBV6-5 and TRBJ1-2; D is possibly TRBD1 (6 bases). Trimming shortened V by 7 bases and J by 3 bases, and 15 bases separated the two germline ends. The CDR3 loop spans 14 amino acids. Germline V gives CDR1 MNHEY, CDR2 SVGAGI. CDR3 sequence reads: CASTNRGQHYGYTF. The CDR3, as DNA: TGTGCCAGCACCAACCGAGGACAGCACTATGGCTACACCTTC.

V gene TRBV11-2 combines with J gene TRBJ2-1, with a weak D call TRBD2 (6 bases). V was cut by 5 bases and J by 4 bases, with 15 bases left in between. Per germline, CDR1 SGHAT and CDR2 FQNNGV. The CDR3 extends over 15 amino acids. The CDR3 nucleotides are TGTGCCAGCAGCCGCCAGGGACTTCAGTACAATGAGCAGTTCTTC. Translation: CASSRQGLQYNEQFF.

J is TRBJ2-7 and V is TRBV28; 7 nucleotides match TRBD1. V was clipped by 6 bases and J by 4 bases; unmatched bases: 9. Germline CDR1 reads MDHEN; CDR2 reads SYDVKM. This CDR3 is 14 amino acids long. The CDR3 DNA reads as TGTGCCAGCAGAATACAGGGGTTCGGGTACGAGCAGTACTTC. Translated, it gives CASRIQGFGYEQYF.

The rearrangement joins TRBV19 to TRBJ1-2; the match to TRBD1 covers 9 bases. CDR3 length: 14 amino acids. With 5 bases clipped from V and 7 bases from J, the junction kept 8 bases outside the gene matches. The V gene's germline CDR1 is LNHDA and CDR2 SQIVND (reference sequence). This chain's CDR3 is CASSSPGTGIGYTF. The CDR3 nucleotides read TGTGCCAGTAGTTCTCCCGGGACAGGGATTGGCTACACCTTC.

The rearrangement uses TRBV5-4 and TRBJ2-4; TRBD1 aligns across 8 bases. The trim removed 3 bases at V and 1 base at J, leaving 0 bases unmatched. The CDR3 contains 14 residues. CDR1 is SGHNT and CDR2 is YYREEE in the germline V gene (reference sequence). The CDR3 DNA sequence: TGTGCCAGCAGCTGGGACAGGGCCAAAAACATTCAGTACTTC. It codes for CASSWDRAKNIQYF.

The chain is built from TRBV3-1 (or the pseudogene TRBV3-2) and TRBJ2-7, with D perhaps TRBD2 (6 bases). V shed 3 bases and J shed 0 bases, with 21 bases lying between them. The CDR3 sequence is 18 residues long. CDR1 is LGHDT and CDR2 is YNNKEL in the germline V gene (reference sequence). The CDR3 DNA sequence: TGTGCCAGCAGCCACGGGGATGTGGGGCGGGATTTCTCCTACGAGCAGTACTTC. Its protein product is CASSHGDVGRDFSYEQYF.

V usage is TRBV18 and J usage is TRBJ1-2, with TRBD1 as a possible D gene (6 bases). V was trimmed by 0 bases and J by 4 bases, leaving 21 bases between them. The CDR3 runs 18 residues. CDR1 KGHSH and CDR2 LQKENI come from the germline V gene. The CDR3 protein is CASSPPGTYTYLGYGYTF. CDR3 coding DNA: TGTGCCAGCTCACCACCCGGGACATATACGTACCTTGGCTATGGCTACACCTTC.

The sample holds a few counts of this clone. This chain links TRBV10-2 with TRBJ1-5, with a weak D call TRBD1 (5 bases). V was shortened by 4 bases and J by 8 bases, with 12 bases between the two germline ends. This CDR3 contains 13 residues. Germline CDR1 WSHSY, CDR2 SAAADI. The DNA of the CDR3 is TGCGCCAGCAGTGTGCAGGGATCGGAGCCCCAGCATTTT. It encodes CASSVQGSEPQHF.

The V call is TRBV4-1, the J call TRBJ1-1, with D possibly matching TRBD1 (5 bases). Per germline, CDR1 MGHRA and CDR2 YSYEKL. V was shortened by 5 bases and J by 6 bases, with 19 bases between the two germline ends. The CDR3 totals 15 residues. The CDR3 DNA follows: TGCGCCAGCAGCAAAGTAGGAGCCAGGGCGCCTGAAGCTTTCTTT. It codes for CASSKVGARAPEAFF.

The gene calls are TRBV19 and TRBJ2-1; 8 positions agree with TRBD2. V lost 0 bases, J lost 8 bases, and 15 bases stayed unmatched. This CDR3 has 18 amino acids. Germline CDR1 reads LNHDA; CDR2 reads SQIVND (reference sequence). CDR3 DNA: TGTGCCAGTAGTATAGATCGCCTAGCGGGCTTCACGTGGCATGAGCAGTTCTTC. Encoded protein: CASSIDRLAGFTWHEQFF.

The rearrangement joins TRBV3-1 (or the pseudogene TRBV3-2) to TRBJ2-3; possibly TRBD1 for D (5 bases). CDR1 is LGHDT, CDR2 YNNKEL, per germline (reference sequence). Trimming removed 4 bases at V and 0 bases at J, with 11 bases between. The length of the CDR3 is 15 residues. The DNA of the CDR3 is TGTGCCAGCAGCCCGGACACCCTCAGCACAGATACGCAGTATTTT. Its translation: CASSPDTLSTDTQYF.

The chain employs TRBV12-1 and TRBJ2-1; the table gives TRBD2 as D, unverified against the DNA. TRBV12-1 is a listed pseudogene. The CDR3 contains 16 residues. The CDR3 loop reads CASSFAHSGGHNEQFF. The CDR3 nucleotides are TGTGCCAGCAGCTTTGCCCATAGCGGTGGCCACAATGAGCAGTTCTTC.